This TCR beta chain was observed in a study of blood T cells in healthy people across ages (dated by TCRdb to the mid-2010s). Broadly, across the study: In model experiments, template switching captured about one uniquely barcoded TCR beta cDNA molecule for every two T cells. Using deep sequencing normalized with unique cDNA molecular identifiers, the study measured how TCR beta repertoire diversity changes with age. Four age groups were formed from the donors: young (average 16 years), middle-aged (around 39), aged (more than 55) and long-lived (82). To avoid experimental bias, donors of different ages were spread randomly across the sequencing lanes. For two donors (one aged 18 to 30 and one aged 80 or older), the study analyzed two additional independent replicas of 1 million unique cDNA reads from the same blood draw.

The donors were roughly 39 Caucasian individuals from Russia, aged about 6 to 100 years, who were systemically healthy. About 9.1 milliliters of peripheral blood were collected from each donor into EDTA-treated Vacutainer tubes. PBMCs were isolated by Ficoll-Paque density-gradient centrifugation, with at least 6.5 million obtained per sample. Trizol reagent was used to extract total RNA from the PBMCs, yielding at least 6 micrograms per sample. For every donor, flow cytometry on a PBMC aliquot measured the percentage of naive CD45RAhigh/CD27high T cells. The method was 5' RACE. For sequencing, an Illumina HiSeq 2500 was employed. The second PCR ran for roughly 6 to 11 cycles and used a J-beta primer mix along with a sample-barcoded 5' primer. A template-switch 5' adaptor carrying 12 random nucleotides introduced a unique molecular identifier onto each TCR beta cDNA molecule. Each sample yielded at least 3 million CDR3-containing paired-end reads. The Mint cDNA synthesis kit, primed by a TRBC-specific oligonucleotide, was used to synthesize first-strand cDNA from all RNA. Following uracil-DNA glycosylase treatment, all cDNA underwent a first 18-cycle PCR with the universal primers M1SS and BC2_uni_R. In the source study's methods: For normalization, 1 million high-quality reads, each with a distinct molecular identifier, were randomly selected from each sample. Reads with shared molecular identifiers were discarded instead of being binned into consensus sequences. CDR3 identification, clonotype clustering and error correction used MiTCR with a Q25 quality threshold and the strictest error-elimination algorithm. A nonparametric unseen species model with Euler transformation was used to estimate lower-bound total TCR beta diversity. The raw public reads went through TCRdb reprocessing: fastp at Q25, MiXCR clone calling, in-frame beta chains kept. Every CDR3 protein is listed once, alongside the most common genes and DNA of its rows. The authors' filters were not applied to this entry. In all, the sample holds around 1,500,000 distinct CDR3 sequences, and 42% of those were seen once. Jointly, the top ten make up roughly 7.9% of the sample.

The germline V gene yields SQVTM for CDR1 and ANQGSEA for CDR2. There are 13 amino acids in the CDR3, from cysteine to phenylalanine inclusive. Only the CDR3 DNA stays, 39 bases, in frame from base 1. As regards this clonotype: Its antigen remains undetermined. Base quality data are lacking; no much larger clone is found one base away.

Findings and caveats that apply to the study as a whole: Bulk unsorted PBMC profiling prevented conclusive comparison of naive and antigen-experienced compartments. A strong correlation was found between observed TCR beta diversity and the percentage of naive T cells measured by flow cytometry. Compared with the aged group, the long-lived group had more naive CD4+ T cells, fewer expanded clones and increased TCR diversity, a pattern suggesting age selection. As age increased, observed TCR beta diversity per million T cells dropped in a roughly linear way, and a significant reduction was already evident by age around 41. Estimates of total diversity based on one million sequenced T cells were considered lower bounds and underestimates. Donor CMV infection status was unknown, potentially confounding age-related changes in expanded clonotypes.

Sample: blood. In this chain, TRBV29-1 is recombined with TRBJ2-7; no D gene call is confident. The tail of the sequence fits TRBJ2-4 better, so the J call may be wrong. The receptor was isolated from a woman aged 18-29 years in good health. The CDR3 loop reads CSGAVPPRNIQYF. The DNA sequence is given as TGCAGCGGGGCAGTCCCCCCGAGGAACATTCAGTACTTC.